The sequence of this TCR beta chain was determined in a study of CD8+ T cells in alopecia areata. Germline V CDR1 and CDR2: SGHTA, FQGTGA. V dropped 2 bases and J dropped 6 bases, with 8 bases sitting between them. The CDR3 sequence is 13 residues long. Extraction of RNA preceded its reverse transcription into cDNA, which served as the sequencing template. Measured with immunoSEQ multiplex PCR; TCRdb has only the in-frame clones, and not every one. The profile shows some 200,000 clones, roughly 56% of them singletons. This chain joins TRBV7-3 and TRBJ2-1; D may be TRBD1 or TRBD2 (5 bases each). Sequencing was done on a sample of CD8+ T cells sorted from blood. The receptor comes from a human donor in good health. The CDR3 DNA follows: TGTGCCAGCAGCTTATATGGGGGCAATGAGCAGTTCTTC. It specifies CASSLYGGNEQFF.